This TCR beta chain came from a study of T cell changes during pregnancy in multiple sclerosis. Repertoires were generated with immunoSEQ multiplex PCR, while TCRdb's copy carries only in-frame clones and drops some. The data hold roughly 57,000 clones, with around 93% observed a single time. This clone has just one count. The input for sequencing was CD4+ T cells from peripheral blood mononuclear cells, taken after pregnancy. The origin of this receptor is a female donor with multiple sclerosis, enrolled in a pregnancy study.

The CDR3 loop reads CASSPYRTGFGYTF. DNA of the CDR3: TGTGCCAGCAGTCCCTATAGGACAGGTTTCGGCTACACCTTC. V gene TRBV6-5 combines with J gene TRBJ1-2; 7 nucleotides align to TRBD1. V was clipped by 5 bases and J by 8 bases; unmatched bases: 11. CDR3 length: 14 amino acids. CDR1 MNHEY and CDR2 SVGAGI come from the germline V gene.